These T cell receptor beta chains were read from a single sample in a study of beta chain features in type 1 diabetes. Repertoires were generated with immunoSEQ multiplex PCR, while TCRdb's copy carries only in-frame clones and drops some. This table holds about 230,000 clones, over 7.5% found once. Input material: naive CD4+ T cells from blood. The receptors originated from a woman younger than 30 in good health. CDR3s include the opening cysteine and the closing phenylalanine or tryptophan. D genes are given only for firm matches. Clone size is given for some rows only: seen once, a few or many times, or a class if the clone is expanded.

J gene,D gene,clone size,V gene,CDR3 DNA,CDR3 protein
TRBJ2-5,.,.,TRBV10-3,TGTGCCATCAGTCCACGAAGTTCGGAGCAGTACTTC,CAISPRSSEQYF
TRBJ2-1,TRBD1,.,TRBV6-6,TGTGCCAGCAGTGAGGACAGGGATAATGAGCAGTTCTTC,CASSEDRDNEQFF
TRBJ2-1,.,few,TRBV7-3,TGTGCCAGCAGCTTAGGCGGCCGAGAGGGGGACCGACGGTTCTTC,CASSLGGREGDRRFF
TRBJ2-5,TRBD1,few,TRBV10-3,TGTGCCATCAGTGATTCCCACACAGGGGGGCCAGAGACCCAGTACTTC,CAISDSHTGGPETQYF
TRBJ1-2,.,few,TRBV19,TGTGCCAGCACGGGGACAACTATGGCTTCGTTTTCCTTC,CASTGTTMASFSF
TRBJ2-7,.,.,TRBV9,TGTGCCAGCAGCGTAAGCCACGGACAGACTGAGCAGTACTTC,CASSVSHGQTEQYF
TRBJ2-5,TRBD1,.,TRBV6-1,TGTGCCAGCAGTGAAGTTGGGACAGGGGGCGGAGGGACCCAGTACTTC,CASSEVGTGGGGTQYF
TRBJ2-1,TRBD2,few,TRBV19,TGTGCCAGTAGTATGATAGCGGGGGACAATGAGCAGTTCTTC,CASSMIAGDNEQFF
TRBJ1-2,.,few,TRBV30,TGTGCCTGGAGTGTAGTTATGACCAGGGCGGGAGGCTACACCTTC,CAWSVVMTRAGGYTF
TRBJ1-2,.,many,TRBV7-9,TGTGCCAGCAGCTTGGGCAGGGACTATGGCTACACCTTC,CASSLGRDYGYTF
TRBJ2-5,.,few,TRBV2,TGTGCCAGCAGTGGGGCAGGATCTAAAGAGACCCAGTACTTC,CASSGAGSKETQYF
TRBJ2-7,TRBD1,.,TRBV5-1,TGCGCCAGCAGCTTGGATCACCGCGTGCCGGGACAGGGGAGCGAGCAGTACTTC,CASSLDHRVPGQGSEQYF
TRBJ1-3,.,.,TRBV19,TGTGCCAGTGACAGGAGCTCTGGAAACACCATATATTTT,CASDRSSGNTIYF
TRBJ2-7,.,.,TRBV7-8,TGTGCCAGCAGCTTAGCGCGAGGGATGGTGGGCTACGAGCAGTACTTC,CASSLARGMVGYEQYF
TRBJ1-1,TRBD1,.,TRBV6-6,TGTGCCAGTAGGGACAGGTCTAACACTGAAGCTTTCTTT,CASRDRSNTEAFF
TRBJ1-5,TRBD1,.,TRBV18,TGTGCCAGCTCACCACCGGACAGGGGGCATCAGCCCCAGCATTTT,CASSPPDRGHQPQHF
TRBJ1-2,.,few,TRBV18,TGTGCCAGCTCACCAAAACAGGGAAGTGGCTACACCTTC,CASSPKQGSGYTF
TRBJ2-1,.,many,TRBV29-1,TGCAGCGTTGTGGCATTCTATGAGCAGTTCTTC,CSVVAFYEQFF
TRBJ1-5,TRBD1,few,TRBV2,TGTGCCAGCAGTGAGACGACAGGGGGCGGACAGCCCCAGCATTTT,CASSETTGGGQPQHF
TRBJ2-2,.,few,TRBV19,TGTGCCAGTAGTATGCGCCAGGGGAACACCGGGGAGCTGTTTTTT,CASSMRQGNTGELFF
TRBJ1-1,TRBD1,few,TRBV2,TGTGCCAGCTTGAAGGGGGCGTCTGAAGCTTTCTTT,CASLKGASEAFF
TRBJ2-3,TRBD2,few,TRBV19,TGTGCCAGTAGTAACGGACTAGTCTCAGATACGCAGTATTTT,CASSNGLVSDTQYF
TRBJ2-1,.,few,TRBV6-1,TGTGCCAGCAGTTCAAAAGTCGGTGAGCAGTTCTTC,CASSSKVGEQFF
TRBJ1-1,TRBD1,.,TRBV2,TGTGCCAGCAGCGAAGGACAGGGAGTGGGAACTGAAGCTTTCTTT,CASSEGQGVGTEAFF
TRBJ2-5,TRBD2,.,TRBV28,TGTGCCAGCAGCCCCCACCGCCTAGCGGGGTTGGAGACCCAGTACTTC,CASSPHRLAGLETQYF
TRBJ2-6,.,few,TRBV5-1,TGCGCCAGCAGTCCGAGAGCCAACTCTGGGGCCAACGTCCTGACTTTC,CASSPRANSGANVLTF
TRBJ1-2,.,.,TRBV28,TGTGCCAGCAGTGTCGACATCTATGGCTACACCTTC,CASSVDIYGYTF
TRBJ1-1,.,.,TRBV7-9,TGTGCCAGCAGCCCCCGTATCAATCACTCTGAAGCTTTCTTT,CASSPRINHSEAFF
TRBJ2-5,TRBD2,.,TRBV4-1,TGCGCCAGCAGCCTCGGACTAGCGGGACGGGAGACCCAGTACTTC,CASSLGLAGRETQYF
TRBJ2-3,.,.,TRBV6-1,TGTGCCAGCAGTGTGAGGAGTACAGATACGCAGTATTTT,CASSVRSTDTQYF
TRBJ2-6,.,few,TRBV7-9,TGTGCCAGCAGCTTCAACTCTGGGGCCAACGTCCTGACTTTC,CASSFNSGANVLTF
TRBJ1-5,TRBD1,.,TRBV19,TGTGCCAGTAGTGGACAGACAGGGGTACAGCAGCCCCAGCATTTT,CASSGQTGVQQPQHF
TRBJ1-2,TRBD1,.,TRBV19,TGTGCCAGTAGTGTTTCGGACAGGGTTTATGGCTACACCTTC,CASSVSDRVYGYTF
TRBJ2-7,.,.,TRBV30,TGTGCCTGGAGTGTGTTTGGGGCGGGAACCTACGAGCAGTACTTC,CAWSVFGAGTYEQYF
TRBJ1-1,.,.,TRBV30,TGTGCCTGGAGTGTAATCCCCATTGAAGCTTTCTTT,CAWSVIPIEAFF
TRBJ2-7,TRBD1,few,TRBV14,TGTGCCAGCAGCCACAGGACAGGGAACTCCTACGAGCAGTACTTC,CASSHRTGNSYEQYF
TRBJ1-1,TRBD1,.,TRBV9,TGTGCCAGCAGCTCTCGGACAGGGAAGAACACTGAAGCTTTCTTT,CASSSRTGKNTEAFF
TRBJ1-6,.,.,TRBV6-5,TGTGCCAGCAGTTACCAGGGATCTTTAGGGTCACCCCTCCACTTT,CASSYQGSLGSPLHF
TRBJ2-3,.,.,TRBV5-1,TGCGCCAGCAGCTTGTCTTCCCCCGGGGATACGCAGTATTTT,CASSLSSPGDTQYF
TRBJ2-1,.,many,TRBV7-3,TGTGCCAGCAGTTACGACAGAAACAATGAGCAGTTCTTC,CASSYDRNNEQFF
TRBJ2-3,.,.,TRBV9,TGTGCCAGCAGCGTAGAAGGGGATTCCACAGATACGCAGTATTTT,CASSVEGDSTDTQYF
TRBJ1-2,TRBD1,.,TRBV29-1,TGCAGCGTTGTGGACAGGGCGAACTATGGCTACACCTTC,CSVVDRANYGYTF
TRBJ2-3,TRBD2,few,TRBV2,TGTGCCAGCAGCTTGATAGTAGCGGGAGCGGCAGATACGCAGTATTTT,CASSLIVAGAADTQYF